Below, 5 T cell receptor beta chains from the same sample are listed, as sequenced in a study of T-cell memory formation after mild COVID-19. TCRdb reprocessed the 5' RACE reads via MiXCR and lists one record per CDR3 protein. Of hundreds of thousands of distinct CDR3 sequences in the sample, approximately 15% were seen once. Sequencing was performed on PBMCs or a T cell subset sorted from them (not recorded which). The receptors derive from a man aged 18 to 30 who had mild COVID-19 (a few samples of this study predate the infection). Cell type and time point are not known.

In its sample, this clonotype was seen a few times. V gene TRBV5-1 combines with J gene TRBJ1-2; no definite D call. The V gene's germline CDR1 is SGHRS and CDR2 YFSETQ. The CDR3 spans 14 residues. Trimming cost V 1 base and J 4 bases, with 11 bases left between them. The CDR3 spells CASSLREASYGYTF. The CDR3 DNA reads TGCGCCAGCAGCTTGAGGGAGGCGTCCTATGGCTACACCTTC.

There are many counts of this clonotype. The chain employs TRBV20-1 and TRBJ2-3, with 11 positions matching TRBD2. J was trimmed by 1 base and V by 5 bases; bases with no gene match: 11. Germline V lookup: CDR1 DFQATT, CDR2 SNEGSKA (reference sequence). The CDR3 is made up of 17 amino acids. CDR3 sequence reads: CSAAPLPSGGRTDTQYF. The CDR3 bases are TGCAGTGCTGCTCCACTCCCTAGCGGGGGGCGCACAGATACGCAGTATTTT.

The table lists this clonotype with many counts. J is TRBJ1-1 and V is TRBV20-1; D gene unclear. Germline V gene data show CDR1 as DFQATT and CDR2 as SNEGSKA (reference sequence). With 0 bases removed from V and 0 bases from J, the gap between germline ends came to 8 bases. The CDR3 loop spans 14 amino acids. CDR3 protein: CSARDSLVNTEAFF. The CDR3 DNA reads TGCAGTGCTAGAGATTCTCTGGTGAACACTGAAGCTTTCTTT.

The chain has TRBV6-2 or TRBV6-3 and TRBJ2-7; no firm D call. Between the trimmed V and J ends, which lost 2 bases and 3 bases, there was a span of 8 bases. Germline CDR1 is MNHEY and CDR2 is SVGEGT. The CDR3 has 13 amino acids. CDR3 sequence: CASSYRVHYEQYV. CDR3 DNA sequence: TGTGCCAGCAGTTACAGGGTTCACTACGAGCAGTACGTC.

This clonotype has only a few counts. The J gene is TRBJ2-1, the V gene TRBV5-1, with TRBD2 identical over 15 bases. Germline V gene data show CDR1 as SGHRS and CDR2 as YFSETQ. After removal of 3 bases from V and 0 bases from J, the junction contained 4 bases not matched to a gene. This CDR3 spans 18 amino acids. The CDR3 loop is CASSSGTSGRSSYNEQFF. For the CDR3, the DNA is TGCGCCAGCAGCTCCGGGACTAGCGGGAGGAGCTCCTACAATGAGCAGTTCTTC.